This entry lists 13 T cell receptor beta chains sequenced from one sample in a study of OX40 agonist ivuxolimab in advanced cancers. Repertoires were generated with immunoSEQ multiplex PCR, while TCRdb's copy carries only in-frame clones and drops some. The table shows approximately 92,000 clones, with roughly 95% occurring only once. Here the sequenced sample was CD4+ or CD8+ T cells sorted from blood, taken in a trial of the OX40 agonist ivuxolimab. These TCRs come from an adult with an advanced solid tumor such as melanoma, head and neck, liver or kidney cancer.

Only one count was recorded for this clone. The V gene is TRBV7-6, the J gene TRBJ2-7, with D maybe TRBD1 (5 bases). There are 13 residues in the CDR3. The germline CDR1 and CDR2 sequences are SGHVS and FNYEAQ. V lost 5 bases to trimming and J lost 6 bases, with 14 bases between them. The CDR3 sequence is CASSLNRQTEQYF. The CDR3 DNA follows: TGTGCCAGCAGCCTAAATAGACAGACCGAGCAGTACTTC.

The chain carries TRBV9 and TRBJ2-7; D is ambiguous. Germline V lookup: CDR1 SGDLS, CDR2 YYNGEE. The CDR3 contains 14 residues. V shed 1 base and J shed 0 bases, with 8 bases lying between them. This CDR3 is CASSVQQFSYEQYF. The CDR3 bases are TGTGCCAGCAGCGTACAGCAGTTCTCCTACGAGCAGTACTTC.

The chain links TRBV11-2 to TRBJ2-7; no clear D. This CDR3 comprises 14 residues. Between the trimmed V and J ends, which lost 5 bases and 5 bases, there was a span of 16 bases. Germline CDR1 reads SGHAT; CDR2 reads FQNNGV. In DNA, the CDR3 is TGTGCCAGCAGCCCTGAAAGTAGCAACGACGAGCAGTACTTC. Encoded protein: CASSPESSNDEQYF.

The chain employs TRBV6-4 and TRBJ2-3; D is uncertain. Germline values: CDR1 MRHNA, CDR2 SNTAGT. CDR3 size: 14 residues. The ends were cut back, 3 bases at V and 2 bases at J, with 9 bases in the middle. DNA for the CDR3: TGTGCCAGCAGTGAGAGTCACCCCACAGATACGCAGTATTTT. It yields the protein CASSESHPTDTQYF.

The genes are TRBV29-1 and TRBJ1-2, with TRBD1 identical over 9 bases. Germline CDR1 is SQVTM and CDR2 is ANQGSEA. The junction had 5 bases not matched to a gene; V was cut back by 7 bases and J by 5 bases. The CDR3 has 12 amino acids. In DNA, the CDR3 is TGCAGCGGGGACAGGGAGGGGTATGGCTACACCTTC. Its protein product is CSGDREGYGYTF.

The chain uses TRBV29-1 and TRBJ2-3; 11 positions match TRBD2. Germline assignment: CDR1 SQVTM and CDR2 ANQGSEA. V lost 4 bases to trimming and J lost 3 bases; unmatched junction nucleotides: 3. This CDR3 contains 14 residues. CDR3 sequence reads: CSVAGLAVTDTQYF. DNA of the CDR3: TGCAGCGTTGCGGGACTAGCGGTGACAGATACGCAGTATTTT.

The rearrangement uses TRBV5-1 and TRBJ2-7; 7 nucleotides align to TRBD2. This CDR3 comprises 13 residues. The V and J ends lost 2 bases and 3 bases, in that order; junction bases with no gene match: 2. Per germline, CDR1 SGHRS and CDR2 YFSETQ. The CDR3: CASSFTSDYEQYF. The CDR3 DNA sequence: TGCGCCAGCAGCTTTACTAGCGACTACGAGCAGTACTTC.

The genes are TRBV7-9 and TRBJ1-4; D is undetermined. V shed 1 base and J shed 7 bases, with 4 bases lying between them. The CDR3 sequence is 12 residues long. The germline V gene encodes CDR1 SEHNR and CDR2 FQNEAQ (reference sequence). The CDR3 is CASSLEGEKLFF. DNA of the CDR3: TGTGCCAGCAGCTTAGAGGGTGAAAAACTGTTTTTT. Full variable domain (rest looked up from reference TRBV7-9 and TRBJ1-4): DTGVSQNPRHKITKRGQNVTFRCDPISEHNRLYWYRQTLGQGPEFLTYFQNEAQLEKSRLLSDRFSAERPKGSFSTLEIQRTEQGDSAMYLCASSLEGEKLFFGSGTQLSVL.

The chain employs TRBV4-1 and TRBJ1-2; D unclear. From germline, CDR1 is MGHRA and CDR2 YSYEKL. The CDR3 has 14 amino acids. Trimming cost V 1 base and J 3 bases, with 9 bases left between them. Here the CDR3 reads CASSQASSDYGYTF. In DNA, the CDR3 is TGCGCCAGCAGCCAAGCAAGTTCCGACTATGGCTACACCTTC.

The chain carries TRBV4-1 and TRBJ2-6; D not certain. This CDR3 comprises 16 residues. CDR1 MGHRA and CDR2 YSYEKL come from the germline V gene. The ends were cut back, 2 bases at V and 4 bases at J, with 12 bases in the middle. The chain's CDR3 is CASSQNVYGGANVLTF. CDR3 bases: TGCGCCAGCAGCCAAAACGTTTACGGAGGGGCCAACGTCCTGACTTTC.

The chain links TRBV7-2 to TRBJ1-4, with unresolved D. V shed 5 bases and J shed 7 bases, with 17 bases lying between them. Germline V gives CDR1 SGHTA, CDR2 FQGNSA. The CDR3 sequence is 15 residues long. The CDR3 region has the DNA TGTGCCAGCAGCGGTACCAGCGGCCTAGGTGAAAAACTGTTTTTT. This gives the protein CASSGTSGLGEKLFF.

The V gene is TRBV7-2, the J gene TRBJ1-1; the D is unclear. This CDR3 region has 15 residues. V lost 5 bases to trimming and J lost 1 base, with 14 bases between them. CDR1 is SGHTA, CDR2 FQGNSA, per germline. Written as DNA, the CDR3 is TGTGCCAGCAGCCCGAGGGCCCCAACGAACACTGAAGCTTTCTTT. It translates to CASSPRAPTNTEAFF.

The gene calls are TRBV2 and TRBJ1-6; D remains unclear. V gave up 7 bases and J gave up 4 bases, with 17 bases separating them. Germline V gene data show CDR1 as SNHLY and CDR2 as FYNNEI. This CDR3 region has 16 residues. In DNA form, the CDR3 reads TGTGCCAGCATCGACTGGGTTACGGATTATAATTCACCCCTCCACTTT. Translated: CASIDWVTDYNSPLHF.